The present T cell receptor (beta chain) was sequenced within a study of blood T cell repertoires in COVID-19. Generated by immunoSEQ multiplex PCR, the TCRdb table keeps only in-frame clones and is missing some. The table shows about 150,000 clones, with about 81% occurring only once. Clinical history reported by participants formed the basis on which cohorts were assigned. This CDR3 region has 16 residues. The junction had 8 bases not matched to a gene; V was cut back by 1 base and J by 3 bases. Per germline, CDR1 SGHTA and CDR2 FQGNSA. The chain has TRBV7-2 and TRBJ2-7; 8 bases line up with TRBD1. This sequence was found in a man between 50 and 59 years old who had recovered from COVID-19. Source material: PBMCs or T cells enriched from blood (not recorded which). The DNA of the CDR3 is TGTGCCAGCAGCTTAGTTTTACAGGGGGGAAACTACGAGCAGTACTTC. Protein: CASSLVLQGGNYEQYF.